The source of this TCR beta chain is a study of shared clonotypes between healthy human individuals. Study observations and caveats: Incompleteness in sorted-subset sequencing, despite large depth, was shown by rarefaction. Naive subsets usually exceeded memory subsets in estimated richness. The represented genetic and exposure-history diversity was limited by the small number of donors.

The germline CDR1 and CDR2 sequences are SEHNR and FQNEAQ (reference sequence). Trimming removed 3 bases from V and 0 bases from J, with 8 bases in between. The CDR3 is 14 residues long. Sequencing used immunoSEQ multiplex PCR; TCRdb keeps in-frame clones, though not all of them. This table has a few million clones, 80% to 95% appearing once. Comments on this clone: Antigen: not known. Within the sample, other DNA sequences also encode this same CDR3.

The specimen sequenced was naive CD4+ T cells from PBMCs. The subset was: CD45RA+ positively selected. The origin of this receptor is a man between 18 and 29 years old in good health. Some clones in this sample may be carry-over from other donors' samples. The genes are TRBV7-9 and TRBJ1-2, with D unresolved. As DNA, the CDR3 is TGTGCCAGCAGCTTGGGGAGAGCTAACTATGGCTACACCTTC. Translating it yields CASSLGRANYGYTF.